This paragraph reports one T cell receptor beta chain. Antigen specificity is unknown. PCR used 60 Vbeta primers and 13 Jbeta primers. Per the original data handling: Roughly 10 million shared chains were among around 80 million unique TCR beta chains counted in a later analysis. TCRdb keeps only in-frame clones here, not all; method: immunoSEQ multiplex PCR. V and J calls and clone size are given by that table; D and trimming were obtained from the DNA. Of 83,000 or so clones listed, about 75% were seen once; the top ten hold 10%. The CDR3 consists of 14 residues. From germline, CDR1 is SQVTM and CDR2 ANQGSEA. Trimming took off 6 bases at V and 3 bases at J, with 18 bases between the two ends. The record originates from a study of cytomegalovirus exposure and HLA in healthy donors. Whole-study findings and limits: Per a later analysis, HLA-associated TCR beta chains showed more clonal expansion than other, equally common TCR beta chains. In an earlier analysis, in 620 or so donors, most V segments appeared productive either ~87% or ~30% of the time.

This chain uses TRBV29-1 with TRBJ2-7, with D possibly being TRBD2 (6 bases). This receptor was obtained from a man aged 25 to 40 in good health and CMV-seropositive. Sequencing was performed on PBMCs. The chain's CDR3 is CSVSGRGSRYEQYF. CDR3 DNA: TGCAGCGTGTCGGGGCGGGGCAGTCGCTACGAGCAGTACTTC.